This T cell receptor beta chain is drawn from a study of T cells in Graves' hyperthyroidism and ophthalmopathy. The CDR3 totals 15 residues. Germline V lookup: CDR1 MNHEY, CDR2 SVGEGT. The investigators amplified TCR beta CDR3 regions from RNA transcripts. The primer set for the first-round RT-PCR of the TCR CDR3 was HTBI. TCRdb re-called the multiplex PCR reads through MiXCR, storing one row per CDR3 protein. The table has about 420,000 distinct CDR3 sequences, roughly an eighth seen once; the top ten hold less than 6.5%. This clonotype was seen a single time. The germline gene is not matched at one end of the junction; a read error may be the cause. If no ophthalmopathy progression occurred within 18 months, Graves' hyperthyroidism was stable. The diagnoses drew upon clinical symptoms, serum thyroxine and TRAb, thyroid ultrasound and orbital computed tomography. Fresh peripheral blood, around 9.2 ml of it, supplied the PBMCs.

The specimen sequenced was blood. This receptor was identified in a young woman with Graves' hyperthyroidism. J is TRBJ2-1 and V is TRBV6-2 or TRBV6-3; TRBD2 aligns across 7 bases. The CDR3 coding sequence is TGTGCCAGCAGTTACTCACTCCCCCTGGGGGGGAGGGCCCTCTTC. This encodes CASSYSLPLGGRALF.